The 7 T cell receptor beta chains below were found in one sample sequenced in a study of siplizumab effects on memory and regulatory T cells. Data came from immunoSEQ multiplex PCR; TCRdb stores just in-frame clones and leaves some out. The table has more than 50,000 clones, 93% seen once. The sequenced sample was CD8+ T cells sorted from blood. The receptors come from a human donor in good health.

V is TRBV19 and J is TRBJ2-1; either TRBD1 or TRBD2 may fit D (5 bases each). The CDR3 has 15 residues. V was cut by 8 bases and J by 0 bases, with 14 bases left in between. Germline CDR1 reads LNHDA; CDR2 reads SQIVND (reference sequence). CDR3 region: CASSPGPSSYNEQFF. Here the CDR3 DNA reads TGTGCCAGTTCGCCGGGACCGAGCTCCTACAATGAGCAGTTCTTC.

This sequence joins TRBV7-3 and TRBJ2-2; D ambiguous. From germline, CDR1 is SGHTA and CDR2 FQGTGA. V shed 2 bases and J shed 3 bases, with 4 bases lying between them. The CDR3 is made up of 13 amino acids. The CDR3 DNA follows: TGTGCCAGCAGCTTATCCGACACCGGGGAGCTGTTTTTT. Its translation: CASSLSDTGELFF.

This clone has ten or more counts. The chain is built from TRBV19 and TRBJ1-2; 7 bases fit TRBD1. The V and J ends lost 7 bases and 8 bases, in that order; junction bases with no gene match: 7. In germline, CDR1 is LNHDA, CDR2 SQIVND (reference sequence). The length of the CDR3 is 12 residues. The CDR3 region has the DNA TGTGCCAGTACCCCTCAGGGGGGCGGCTACACCTTC. This encodes CASTPQGGGYTF.

This sequence joins TRBV28 and TRBJ1-1; tentatively, D is TRBD1 (5 bases). The CDR3 consists of 15 residues. V was cut by 4 bases and J by 3 bases, with 15 bases left in between. Germline V gene sequence: CDR1 MDHEN, CDR2 SYDVKM. In DNA, the CDR3 is TGTGCCAGCAGTTACGAGGGGCGCATCGACACTGAAGCTTTCTTT. Translation gives CASSYEGRIDTEAFF.

The chain combines TRBV27 with TRBJ2-7; 7 nucleotides align to TRBD2. The CDR3 covers 14 residues. Germline V gives CDR1 MNHEY, CDR2 SMNVEV (reference sequence). Trimming took 3 bases from V and 0 from J; bases not matched to a gene: 2. In DNA form, the CDR3 reads TGTGCCAGCAGTTTTGGCGGGAGCTCCTACGAGCAGTACTTC. This encodes CASSFGGSSYEQYF.

This chain connects TRBV27 to TRBJ2-7; 7 nucleotides agree with TRBD2. Germline lookup yields CDR1 MNHEY and CDR2 SMNVEV (reference sequence). The CDR3 has 13 amino acids. The J segment lost 4 bases and the V segment lost 8 bases, leaving 8 bases of the junction unmatched. The CDR3 DNA reads TGTGCCAGCGGGGAACTAGCGAGGTACGAGCAGTACTTC. This sequence encodes CASGELARYEQYF.

The genes are TRBV4-1 and TRBJ2-1, with D hard to call. With 0 bases removed from V and 5 bases from J, the gap between germline ends came to 11 bases. This CDR3 is 15 amino acids long. Germline V gene data show CDR1 as MGHRA and CDR2 as YSYEKL. The DNA of the CDR3 is TGCGCCAGCAGCCAAGAGGCCGTAGAAAACAATGAGCAGTTCTTC. Its translation is CASSQEAVENNEQFF.